This entry lists 7 T cell receptor beta chains sequenced from one sample in a study of blood T cells in healthy people across ages. A J-beta primer mix and a sample-barcoded 5' primer were used in a second PCR of roughly 6 to 11 cycles. In TCRdb, the 5' RACE reads were re-called with MiXCR into one record per CDR3 protein. Of about 1.4 million distinct CDR3 sequences listed, almost 60% are singletons. Sequencing used blood. Receptors were obtained from a man aged 18 to 30 in good health.

The chain has TRBV2 and TRBJ2-5; a weak D match, TRBD1 (6 bases). The CDR3 length is 13 residues. V was cut by 6 bases and J by 3 bases, with 11 bases left in between. CDR1 is SNHLY, CDR2 FYNNEI, per germline. DNA of the CDR3: TGTGCCAGCAGGACAGGAACTAAAGAGACCCAGTACTTC. It specifies CASRTGTKETQYF.

A remark on this clonotype: A read error may account for a junction end that differs from germline. CDR3: CASSLEAGREAFF. In nucleotides, the CDR3 is TGCGCCAGTAGCTTGGAGGCAGGGCGGGAAGCTTTCTTT. The rearrangement uses TRBV5-1 and TRBJ1-1; tentative D call: TRBD1 (5 bases). CDR1 SGHRS and CDR2 YFSETQ come from the germline V gene. The CDR3 is 13 amino acids.

The V call is TRBV4-1, the J call TRBJ1-2; D is ambiguous. The V gene's germline CDR1 is MGHRA and CDR2 YSYEKL. The CDR3 is 13 residues long. The V end was cut by 2 bases, the J end by 4 bases, with 8 bases between. CDR3 nucleotides: TGCGCCAGCAGCCAAATTCCAGGCTATGGCTACACCTTC. Its translation: CASSQIPGYGYTF.

This chain connects TRBV7-2 to TRBJ1-2; D perhaps matches TRBD1 (6 bases). Trimming took off 1 base at V and 8 bases at J, with 17 bases between the two ends. The CDR3 length is 15 residues. Germline CDR1 reads SGHTA; CDR2 reads FQGNSA. This CDR3 is CASSLVGGGTYGYTF. The CDR3 DNA is TGTGCCAGCAGCTTAGTTGGAGGGGGAACCTACGGCTACACCTTC.

This clonotype has a handful of counts. The chain is built from TRBV6-6 and TRBJ2-6; a weak D match, TRBD1 (6 bases). The CDR3 totals 15 residues. Germline V lookup: CDR1 MNHNY, CDR2 SVGAGI (reference sequence). V was trimmed by 6 bases and J by 2 bases, leaving 11 bases between them. This chain's CDR3 is CASSLNRAGANVLTF. The DNA for the CDR3 is TGTGCCAGCAGCCTCAACAGGGCTGGGGCCAACGTCCTGACTTTC.

This clonotype appeared a few times. This chain connects TRBV7-9 to TRBJ1-4; D not certain. The CDR3 runs to 15 residues. V was cut by 5 bases and J by 4 bases, with 14 bases left in between. Germline V gene lookup returns CDR1 SEHNR and CDR2 FQNEAQ (reference sequence). The DNA of the CDR3 is TGTGCCAGCAGCCTACCGGCGGGTCATAATGAAAAACTGTTTTTT. It translates to CASSLPAGHNEKLFF. Based on the CDR3 plus reference TRBV7-9 and TRBJ1-4, the full variable domain is DTGVSQNPRHKITKRGQNVTFRCDPISEHNRLYWYRQTLGQGPEFLTYFQNEAQLEKSRLLSDRFSAERPKGSFSTLEIQRTEQGDSAMYLCASSLPAGHNEKLFFGSGTQLSVL.

As DNA, the CDR3 is TGTGCCAGCAGTTACACCCAGGGTGCGCTTGGACACGAGCAGTACTTC. Amino acids: CASSYTQGALGHEQYF. This chain connects TRBV6-5 to TRBJ2-7, with D possibly TRBD1 on 5 matching bases. The germline V gene has CDR1 MNHEY and CDR2 SVGAGI. The CDR3 consists of 16 residues. V gave up 2 bases and J gave up 5 bases, with 19 bases separating them.